This T cell receptor beta chain comes out of a study of shared clonotypes between healthy human individuals. Sequencing was performed with immunoSEQ multiplex PCR; in TCRdb, only in-frame clones are kept and a portion is missing. The table includes over a million clones, about 96% detected once. CDR1 SNHLY and CDR2 FYNNEI come from the germline V gene. CDR3 length: 15 residues. Trimming took 6 bases from V and 2 from J, leaving 16 bases between them. The receptor was isolated from a man in his thirties or forties in good health. The sample comprised naive CD4+ T cells sorted from blood. Subset indicated: CD45RA+ positively selected. The chain joins TRBV2 to TRBJ2-5; D is unresolved. This chain's CDR3 is CASSMTASRQETQYF. As DNA, the CDR3 is TGTGCCAGCAGCATGACCGCATCTAGACAAGAGACCCAGTACTTC.